This record looks at one TCR beta chain sequence and its context. Its specificity is not known. The sample has other DNA sequences that encode this CDR3 too. The data derive from a study of shared clonotypes between healthy human individuals. The assay was immunoSEQ multiplex PCR, and TCRdb's table has in-frame clones only and misses some. The profile shows approximately 2,000,000 clones, 90% to 95% of them singletons. Germline V gene sequence: CDR1 MNHEY, CDR2 SMNVEV (reference sequence). CDR3 length: 13 residues. V lost 3 bases and J 1 base, leaving 7 bases between the germline ends. Whole-study findings and limits: Around 5% of naive CD4 clonotypes were common to a few donors. A reduction in generation probabilities was seen for non-shared clonotypes relative to those shared by all four donors. Represented diversity, genetic and exposure-history alike, was limited by few donors.

Terminally differentiated effector memory CD45RA+ cells were left out of the naive CD8 fraction, which was CD45RO-negative and positively selected for CCR7. Caucasian adults residing in Nashville, Tennessee made up all the donors. The specimen sequenced was naive CD8+ T cells from PBMCs. V and J are TRBV27 and TRBJ2-7, with D possibly TRBD1 on 5 matching bases. This receptor was identified in a man aged 18 to 29 in good health. Some clones in this sample may be carry-over from other donors' samples. DNA of the CDR3: TGTGCCAGCAGTTTGTCAGGGTCCTACGAGCAGTACTTC. Its protein product is CASSLSGSYEQYF.